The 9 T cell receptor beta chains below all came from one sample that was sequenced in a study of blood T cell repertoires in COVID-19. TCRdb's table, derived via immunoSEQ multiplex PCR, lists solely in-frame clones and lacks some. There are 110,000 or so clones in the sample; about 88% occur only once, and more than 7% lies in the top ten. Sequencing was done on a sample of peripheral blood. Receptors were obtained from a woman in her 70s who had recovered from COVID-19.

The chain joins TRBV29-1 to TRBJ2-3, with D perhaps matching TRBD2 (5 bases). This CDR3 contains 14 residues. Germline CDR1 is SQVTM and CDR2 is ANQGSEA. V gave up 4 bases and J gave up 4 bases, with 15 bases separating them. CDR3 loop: CSVGYSGFADTQYF. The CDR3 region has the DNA TGCAGCGTTGGCTATTCGGGGTTCGCAGATACGCAGTATTTT.

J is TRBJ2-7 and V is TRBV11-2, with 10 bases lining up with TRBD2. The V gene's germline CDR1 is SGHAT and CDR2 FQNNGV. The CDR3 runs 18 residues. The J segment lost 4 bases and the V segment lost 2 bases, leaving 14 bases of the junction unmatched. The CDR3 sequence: CASSLIQRGGPLGYEQYF. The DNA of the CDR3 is TGTGCCAGCAGCTTAATCCAGCGGGGGGGCCCCCTCGGGTACGAGCAGTACTTC.

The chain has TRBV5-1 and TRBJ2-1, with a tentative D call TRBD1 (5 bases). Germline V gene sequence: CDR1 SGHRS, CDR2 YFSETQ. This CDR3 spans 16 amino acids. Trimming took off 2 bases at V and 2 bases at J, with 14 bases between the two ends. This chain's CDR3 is CASSFLTGSAYNEQFF. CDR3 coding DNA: TGCGCCAGCAGCTTCCTAACAGGATCAGCCTACAATGAGCAGTTCTTC.

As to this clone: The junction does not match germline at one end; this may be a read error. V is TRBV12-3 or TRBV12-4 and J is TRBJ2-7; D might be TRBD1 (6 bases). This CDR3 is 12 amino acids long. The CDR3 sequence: CASSLWGNRVRF. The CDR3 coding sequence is TGTGCCAGCAGTTTATGGGGAAACAGGGTCCGATTC.

CDR3 in DNA: TGCGCCAGCAGCTTAGCGGTAGTAGGCTTTGAGACCCAGTACTTC. Encoded protein: CASSLAVVGFETQYF. The gene calls are TRBV5-1 and TRBJ2-5; D is possibly TRBD2 (5 bases). Germline V lookup: CDR1 SGHRS, CDR2 YFSETQ. Trimming shortened V by 2 bases and J by 5 bases, and 16 bases separated the two germline ends. The CDR3 runs 15 residues.

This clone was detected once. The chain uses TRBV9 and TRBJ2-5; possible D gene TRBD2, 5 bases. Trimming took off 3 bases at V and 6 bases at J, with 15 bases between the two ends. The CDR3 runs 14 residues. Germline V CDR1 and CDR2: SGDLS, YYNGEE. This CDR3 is CASSGGDLGKTQYF. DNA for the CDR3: TGTGCCAGCAGCGGGGGAGATCTTGGAAAGACCCAGTACTTC. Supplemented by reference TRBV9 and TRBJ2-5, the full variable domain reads DSGVTQTPKHLITATGQRVTLRCSPRSGDLSVYWYQQSLDQGLQFLIQYYNGEERAKGNILERFSAQQFPDLHSELNLSSLELGDSALYFCASSGGDLGKTQYFGPGTRLLVL.

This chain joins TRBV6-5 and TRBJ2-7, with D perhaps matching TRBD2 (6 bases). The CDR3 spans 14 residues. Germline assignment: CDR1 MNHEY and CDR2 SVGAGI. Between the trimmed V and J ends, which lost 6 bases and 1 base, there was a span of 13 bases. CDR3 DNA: TGTGCCAGCAGCAGGGACTGGATTTCCTACGAGCAGTACTTC. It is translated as CASSRDWISYEQYF.

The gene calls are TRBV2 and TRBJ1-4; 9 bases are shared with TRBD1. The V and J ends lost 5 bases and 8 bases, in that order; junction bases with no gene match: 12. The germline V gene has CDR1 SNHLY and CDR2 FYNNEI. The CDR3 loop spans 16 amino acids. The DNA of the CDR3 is TGTGCCAGCAGTCTCGGGACAGGGAGGATCGGGGAAAAACTGTTTTTT. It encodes CASSLGTGRIGEKLFF.

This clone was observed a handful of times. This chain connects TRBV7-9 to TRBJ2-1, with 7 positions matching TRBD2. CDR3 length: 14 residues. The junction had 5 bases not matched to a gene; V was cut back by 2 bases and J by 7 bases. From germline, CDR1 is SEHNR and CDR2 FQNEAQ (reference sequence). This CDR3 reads CASSLPSGQNEQFF. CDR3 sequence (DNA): TGTGCCAGCAGCTTACCTAGCGGACAAAATGAGCAGTTCTTC.